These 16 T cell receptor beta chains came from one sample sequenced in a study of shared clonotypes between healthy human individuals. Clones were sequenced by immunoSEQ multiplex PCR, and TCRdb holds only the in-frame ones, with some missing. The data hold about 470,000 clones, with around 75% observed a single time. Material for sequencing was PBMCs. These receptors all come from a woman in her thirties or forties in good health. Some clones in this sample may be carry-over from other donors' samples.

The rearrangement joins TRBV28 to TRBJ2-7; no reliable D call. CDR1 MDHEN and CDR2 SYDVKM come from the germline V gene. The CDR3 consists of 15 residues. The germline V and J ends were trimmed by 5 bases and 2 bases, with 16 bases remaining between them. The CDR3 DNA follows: TGTGCCAGCAGTGCCCGCCGGCCAGCTACCTACGAGCAGTACTTC. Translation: CASSARRPATYEQYF.

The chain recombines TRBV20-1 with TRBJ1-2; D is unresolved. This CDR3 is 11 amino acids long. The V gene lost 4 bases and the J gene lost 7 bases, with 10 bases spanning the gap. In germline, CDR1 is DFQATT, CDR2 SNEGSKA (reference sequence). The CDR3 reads CSATREPGYTF. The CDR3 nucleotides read TGCAGTGCTACTAGGGAACCTGGCTACACCTTC.

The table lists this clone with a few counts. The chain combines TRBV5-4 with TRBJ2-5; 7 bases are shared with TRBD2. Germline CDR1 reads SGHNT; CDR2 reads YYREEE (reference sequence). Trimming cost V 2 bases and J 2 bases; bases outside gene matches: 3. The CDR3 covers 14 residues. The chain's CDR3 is CASSLGAGQETQYF. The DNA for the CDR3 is TGTGCCAGCAGCTTAGGAGCGGGACAAGAGACCCAGTACTTC.

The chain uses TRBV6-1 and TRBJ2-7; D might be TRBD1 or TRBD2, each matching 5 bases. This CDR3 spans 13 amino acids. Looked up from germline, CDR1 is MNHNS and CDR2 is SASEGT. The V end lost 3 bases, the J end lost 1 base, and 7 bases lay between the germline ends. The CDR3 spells CASSDEGSYEQYF. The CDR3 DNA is TGTGCCAGCAGTGATGAGGGGTCCTACGAGCAGTACTTC.

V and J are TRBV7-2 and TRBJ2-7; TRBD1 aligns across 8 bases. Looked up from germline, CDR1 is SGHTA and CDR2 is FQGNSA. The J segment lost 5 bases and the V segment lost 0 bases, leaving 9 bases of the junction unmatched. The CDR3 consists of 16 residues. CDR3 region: CASSLAPGQGMDEQYF. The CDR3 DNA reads TGTGCCAGCAGCTTAGCACCAGGACAGGGTATGGACGAGCAGTACTTC.

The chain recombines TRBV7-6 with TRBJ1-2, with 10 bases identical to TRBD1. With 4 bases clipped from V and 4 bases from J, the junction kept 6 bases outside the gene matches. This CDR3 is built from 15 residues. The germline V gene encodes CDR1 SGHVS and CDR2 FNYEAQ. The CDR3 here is CASSSRQGASYGYTF. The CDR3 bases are TGTGCCAGCAGCTCCCGACAGGGGGCGTCCTATGGCTACACCTTC.

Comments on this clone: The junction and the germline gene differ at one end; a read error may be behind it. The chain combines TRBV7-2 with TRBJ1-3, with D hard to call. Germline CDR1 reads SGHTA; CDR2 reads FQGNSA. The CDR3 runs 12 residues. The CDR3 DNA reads TGTGCCAGCAGCTATCCAGCGGGTCCTGGATTTTTT. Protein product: CASSYPAGPGFF.

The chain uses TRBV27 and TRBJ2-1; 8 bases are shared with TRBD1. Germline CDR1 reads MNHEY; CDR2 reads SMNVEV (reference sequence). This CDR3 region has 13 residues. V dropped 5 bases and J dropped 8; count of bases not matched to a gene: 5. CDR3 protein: CASSPHRGDEQFF. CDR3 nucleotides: TGTGCCAGCAGTCCCCACAGGGGGGATGAGCAGTTCTTC.

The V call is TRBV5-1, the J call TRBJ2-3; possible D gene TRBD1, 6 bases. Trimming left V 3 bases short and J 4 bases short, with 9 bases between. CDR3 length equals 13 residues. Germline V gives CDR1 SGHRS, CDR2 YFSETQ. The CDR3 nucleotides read TGCGCCAGCAGCTCCACAGGGTCAGATACGCAGTATTTT. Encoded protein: CASSSTGSDTQYF. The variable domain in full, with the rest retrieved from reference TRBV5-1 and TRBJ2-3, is KAGVTQTPRYLIKTRGQQVTLSCSPISGHRSVSWYQQTPGQGLQFLFEYFSETQRNKGNFPGRFSGRQFSNSRSEMNVSTLELGDSALYLCASSSTGSDTQYFGPGTRLTVL.

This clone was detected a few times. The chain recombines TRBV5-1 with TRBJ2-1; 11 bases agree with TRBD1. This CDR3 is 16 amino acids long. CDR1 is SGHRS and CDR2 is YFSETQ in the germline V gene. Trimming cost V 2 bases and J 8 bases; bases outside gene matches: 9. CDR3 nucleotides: TGCGCCAGCAGCTTTAACGGACAGGGGGCTGTCGATGAGCAGTTCTTC. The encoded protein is CASSFNGQGAVDEQFF. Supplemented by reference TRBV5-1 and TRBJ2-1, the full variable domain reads KAGVTQTPRYLIKTRGQQVTLSCSPISGHRSVSWYQQTPGQGLQFLFEYFSETQRNKGNFPGRFSGRQFSNSRSEMNVSTLELGDSALYLCASSFNGQGAVDEQFFGPGTRLTVL.

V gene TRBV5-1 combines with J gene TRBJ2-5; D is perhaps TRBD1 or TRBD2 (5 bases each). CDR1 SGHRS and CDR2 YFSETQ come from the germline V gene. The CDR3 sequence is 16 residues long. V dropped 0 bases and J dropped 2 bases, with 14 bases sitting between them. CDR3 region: CASSLGVAWGQETQYF. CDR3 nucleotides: TGCGCCAGCAGCTTGGGAGTAGCCTGGGGGCAAGAGACCCAGTACTTC.

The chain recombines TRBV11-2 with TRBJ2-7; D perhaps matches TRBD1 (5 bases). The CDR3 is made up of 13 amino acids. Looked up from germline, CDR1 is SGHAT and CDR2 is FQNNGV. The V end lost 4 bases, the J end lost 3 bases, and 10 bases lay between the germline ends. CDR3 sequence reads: CASSSLGHYEQYF. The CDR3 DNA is TGTGCCAGCAGCTCCCTAGGACACTACGAGCAGTACTTC. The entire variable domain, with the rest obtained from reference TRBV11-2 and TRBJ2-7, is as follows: EAGVAQSPRYKIIEKRQSVAFWCNPISGHATLYWYQQILGQGPKLLIQFQNNGVVDDSQLPKDRFSAERLKGVDSTLKIQPAKLEDSAVYLCASSSLGHYEQYFGPGTRLTVT.

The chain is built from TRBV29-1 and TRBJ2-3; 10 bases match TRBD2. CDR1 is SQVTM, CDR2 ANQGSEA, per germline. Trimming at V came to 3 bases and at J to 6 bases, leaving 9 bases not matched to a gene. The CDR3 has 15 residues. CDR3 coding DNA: TGCAGCGTTGATTCCCTAGCGGGAGTTGTGGATACGCAGTATTTT. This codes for CSVDSLAGVVDTQYF.

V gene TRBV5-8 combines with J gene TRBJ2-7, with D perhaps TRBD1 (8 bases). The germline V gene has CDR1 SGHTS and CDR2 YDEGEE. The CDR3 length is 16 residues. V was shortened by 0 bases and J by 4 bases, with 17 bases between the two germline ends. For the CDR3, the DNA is TGTGCCAGCAGCTTGGGTTACAGGGGGGGATTATACGAGCAGTACTTC. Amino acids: CASSLGYRGGLYEQYF. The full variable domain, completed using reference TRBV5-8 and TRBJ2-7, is EAGVTQSPTHLIKTRGQQATLRCSPISGHTSVYWYQQALGLGLQFLLWYDEGEERNRGNFPPRFSGRQFPNYSSELNVNALELEDSALYLCASSLGYRGGLYEQYFGPGTRLTVT.

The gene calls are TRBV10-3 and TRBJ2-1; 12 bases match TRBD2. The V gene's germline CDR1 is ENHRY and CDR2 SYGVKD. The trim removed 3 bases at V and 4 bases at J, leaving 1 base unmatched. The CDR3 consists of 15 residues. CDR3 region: CAISDGTSGYNEQFF. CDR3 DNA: TGTGCCATCAGTGACGGGACTAGCGGGTACAATGAGCAGTTCTTC.

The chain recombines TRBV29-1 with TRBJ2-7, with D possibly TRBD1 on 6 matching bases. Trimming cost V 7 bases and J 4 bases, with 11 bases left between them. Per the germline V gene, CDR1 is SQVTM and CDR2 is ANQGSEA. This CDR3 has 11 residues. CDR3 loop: CSALQGYEQYF. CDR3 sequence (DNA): TGCAGCGCCCTCCAGGGGTACGAGCAGTACTTC.